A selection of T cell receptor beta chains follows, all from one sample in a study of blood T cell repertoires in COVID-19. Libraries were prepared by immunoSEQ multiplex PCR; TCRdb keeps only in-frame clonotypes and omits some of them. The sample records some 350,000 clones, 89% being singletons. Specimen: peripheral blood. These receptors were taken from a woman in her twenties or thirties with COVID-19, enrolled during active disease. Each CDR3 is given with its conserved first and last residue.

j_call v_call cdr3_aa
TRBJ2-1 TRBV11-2 CASSLEYTGTGKGNEQFF
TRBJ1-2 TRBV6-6 CASSSMGQGTYYGYTF
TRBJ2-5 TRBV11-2 CASSLLGGLAETQYF
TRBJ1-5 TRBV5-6 CASSFQSDQPQHF
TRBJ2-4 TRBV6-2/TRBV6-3 CASSYSGLAGGGIQYF
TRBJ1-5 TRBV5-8 CASSLGPRGPGQQPQHF
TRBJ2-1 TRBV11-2 CASSKISGLGNNEQFF
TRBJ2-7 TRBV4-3 CASSRPGQGDEQYF
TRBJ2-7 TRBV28 CASSLLTGGSYEQYF
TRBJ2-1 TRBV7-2 CASSRSLGADEQFF
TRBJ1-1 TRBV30 CAWSFKSQGGRDMNTEAFF
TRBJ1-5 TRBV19 CASSEFGQGAQPQHF
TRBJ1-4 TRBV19 CASSIDRGGGNEKLFF
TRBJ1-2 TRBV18 CASSPDSPGHGYTF
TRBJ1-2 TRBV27 CASSSSGDTEHGYTF
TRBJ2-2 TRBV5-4 CASSLGGRDKVLSGELFF
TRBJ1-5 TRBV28 CASSFGRVQPQHF
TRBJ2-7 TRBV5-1 CASSLAGDSAYEQYF
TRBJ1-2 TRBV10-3 CAINSQGGLSTPGYTF
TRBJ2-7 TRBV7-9 CASSLTGHYEQYF
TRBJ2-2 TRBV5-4 CASSLGHANTGELFF
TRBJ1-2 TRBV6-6 CASSYSGAPAYGYTF
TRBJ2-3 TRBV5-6 CASSLVAKGGGTDTQYF
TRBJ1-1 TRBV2 CASSVLDRGPEAFF
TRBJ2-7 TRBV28 CASSASQTVPRYF
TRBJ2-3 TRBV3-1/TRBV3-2 CASQRLATDTQYF
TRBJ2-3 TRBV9 CASSVGPAGTDTQYF
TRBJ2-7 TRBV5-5 CASSLEGTGNYEQYF
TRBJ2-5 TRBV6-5 CASSVRQEETQYF
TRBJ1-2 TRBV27 CASSLTTGLSYGYTF
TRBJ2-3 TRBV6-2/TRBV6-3 CASSYSEEGSTDTQYF
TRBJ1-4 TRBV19 CASRIQGAATNEKLFF
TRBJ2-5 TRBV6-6 CASSYGGRGDETQYF
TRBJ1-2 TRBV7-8 CASSPGINYGYTF
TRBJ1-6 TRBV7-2 CASSPQGSPLHF
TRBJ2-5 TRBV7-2 CASSPIAGARETQYF
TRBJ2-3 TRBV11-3 CASSPGLAGDTQYF
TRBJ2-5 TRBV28 CASSTIFRGGQETQYF
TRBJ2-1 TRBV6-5 CASSSLLAGYNEQFF
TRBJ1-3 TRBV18 CASSPGSSASGNTIYF
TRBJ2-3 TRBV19 CASRTSGGNTQYF
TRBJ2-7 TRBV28 CASSSTGGGHYEQYF
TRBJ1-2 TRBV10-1 CASSAQGDYGYTF
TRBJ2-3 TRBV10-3 CAISEAGATTDTQYF
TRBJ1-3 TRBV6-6 CASGQGLSGNTIYF
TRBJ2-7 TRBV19 CASSPARGDYEQYF
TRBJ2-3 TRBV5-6 CASSFRSSGRRSTDTQYF
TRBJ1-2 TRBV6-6 CASSYRRVQGSYGYTF
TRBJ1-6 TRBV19 CASSPKEGRLDSPLHF
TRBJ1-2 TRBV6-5 CASSYGGTANYGYTF
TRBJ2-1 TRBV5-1 CASGNLAGTNNEQFF
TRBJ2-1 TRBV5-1 CASRIGAGRPNNEQFF
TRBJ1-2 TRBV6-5 CASSWSGGYGYTF
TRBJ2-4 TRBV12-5 CASGFTSGAKNIQYF
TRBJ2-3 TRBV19 CASSISGRRDTQYF
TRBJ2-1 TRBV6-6 CASSYFPFVF
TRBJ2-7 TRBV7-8 CASSSYATGADTYEQYF
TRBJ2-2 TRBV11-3 CASSLGDRIGDTGELFF
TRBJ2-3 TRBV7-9 CASSSALAVGTDTQYF